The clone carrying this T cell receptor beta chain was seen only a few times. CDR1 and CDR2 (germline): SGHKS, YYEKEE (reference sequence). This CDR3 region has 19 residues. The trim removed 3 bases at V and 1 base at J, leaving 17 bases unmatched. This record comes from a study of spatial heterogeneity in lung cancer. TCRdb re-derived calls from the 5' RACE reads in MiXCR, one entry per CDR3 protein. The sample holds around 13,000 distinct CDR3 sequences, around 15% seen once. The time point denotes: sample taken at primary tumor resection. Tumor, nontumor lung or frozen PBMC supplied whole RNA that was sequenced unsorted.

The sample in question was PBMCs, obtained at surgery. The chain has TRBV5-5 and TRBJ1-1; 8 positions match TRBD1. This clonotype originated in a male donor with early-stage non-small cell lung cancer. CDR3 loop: CASSSSPGQGLVRNTEAFF. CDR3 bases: TGTGCCAGCAGCTCATCTCCCGGACAGGGACTAGTAAGGAACACTGAAGCTTTCTTT.